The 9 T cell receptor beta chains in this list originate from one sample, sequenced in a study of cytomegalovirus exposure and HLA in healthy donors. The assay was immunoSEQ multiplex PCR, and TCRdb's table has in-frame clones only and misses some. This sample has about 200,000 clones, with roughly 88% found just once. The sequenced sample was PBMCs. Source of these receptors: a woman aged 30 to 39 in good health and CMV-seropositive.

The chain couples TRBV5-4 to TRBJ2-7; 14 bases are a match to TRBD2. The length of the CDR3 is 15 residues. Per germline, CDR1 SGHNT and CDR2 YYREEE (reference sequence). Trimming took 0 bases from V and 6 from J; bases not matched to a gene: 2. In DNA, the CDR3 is TGTGCCAGCAGCTTGGGACTAGCGGGAGGGGGCGAGCAGTACTTC. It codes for CASSLGLAGGGEQYF.

The chain's CDR3 is CATSRDRGGRAYEQYF. CDR3 nucleotide sequence: TGTGCCACCAGCAGAGATCGCGGCGGGAGGGCCTACGAGCAGTACTTC. The rearrangement joins TRBV15 to TRBJ2-7; 9 nucleotides line up with TRBD2. Trimming cost V 0 bases and J 2 bases; bases outside gene matches: 5. Germline-derived CDR1 and CDR2 are LNHNV and YYDKDF (reference sequence). The CDR3 loop spans 16 amino acids.

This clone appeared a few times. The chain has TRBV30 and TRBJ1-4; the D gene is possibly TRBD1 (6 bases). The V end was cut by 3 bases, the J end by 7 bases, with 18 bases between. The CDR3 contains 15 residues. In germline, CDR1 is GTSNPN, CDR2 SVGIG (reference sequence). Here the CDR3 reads CAWRATGTSAEKLFF. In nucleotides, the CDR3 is TGTGCCTGGAGGGCCACCGGGACATCCGCTGAAAAACTGTTTTTT.

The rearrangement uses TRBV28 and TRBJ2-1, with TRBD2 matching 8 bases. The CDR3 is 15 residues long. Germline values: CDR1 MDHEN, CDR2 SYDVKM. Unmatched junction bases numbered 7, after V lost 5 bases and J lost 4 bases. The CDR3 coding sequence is TGTGCCAGCAGTCCCCCCGGGAGGGTTTACAATGAGCAGTTCTTC. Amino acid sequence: CASSPPGRVYNEQFF.

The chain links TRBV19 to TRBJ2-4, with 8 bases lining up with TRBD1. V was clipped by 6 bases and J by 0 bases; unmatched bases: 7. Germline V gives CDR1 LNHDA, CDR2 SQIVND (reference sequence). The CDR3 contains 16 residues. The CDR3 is CASSGRGPLAKNIQYF. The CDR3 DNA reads TGTGCCAGTAGCGGCAGGGGGCCATTAGCCAAAAACATTCAGTACTTC.

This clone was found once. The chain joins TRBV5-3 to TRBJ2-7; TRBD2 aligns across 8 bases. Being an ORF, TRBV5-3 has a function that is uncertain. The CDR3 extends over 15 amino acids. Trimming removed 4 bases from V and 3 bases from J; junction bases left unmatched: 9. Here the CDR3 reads CARSPGGCGDYEQYF. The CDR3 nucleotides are TGTGCCAGAAGCCCGGGGGGGTGTGGTGACTACGAGCAGTACTTC.

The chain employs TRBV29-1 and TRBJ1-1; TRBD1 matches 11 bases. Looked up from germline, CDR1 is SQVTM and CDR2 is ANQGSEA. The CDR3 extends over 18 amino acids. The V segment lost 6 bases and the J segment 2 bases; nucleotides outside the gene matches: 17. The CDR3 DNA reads TGCAGCGTCTCGAATCCGGGACAGGGGGGCCCCAAAAACACTGAAGCTTTCTTT. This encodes CSVSNPGQGGPKNTEAFF.

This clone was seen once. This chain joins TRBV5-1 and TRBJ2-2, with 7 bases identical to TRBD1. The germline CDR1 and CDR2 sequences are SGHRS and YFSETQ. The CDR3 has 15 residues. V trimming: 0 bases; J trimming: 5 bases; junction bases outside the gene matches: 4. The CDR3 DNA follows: TGCGCCAGCAGCTTGGCACAGGGGAGAACCGGGGAGCTGTTTTTT. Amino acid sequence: CASSLAQGRTGELFF.

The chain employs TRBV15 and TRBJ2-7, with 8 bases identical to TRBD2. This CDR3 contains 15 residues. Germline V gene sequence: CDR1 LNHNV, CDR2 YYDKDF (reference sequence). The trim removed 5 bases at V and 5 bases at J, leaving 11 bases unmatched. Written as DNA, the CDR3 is TGTGCCACCAGCCCCGGGACTAGTAGTTTCCACGAGCAGTACTTC. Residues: CATSPGTSSFHEQYF. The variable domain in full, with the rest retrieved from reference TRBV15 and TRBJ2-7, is DAMVIQNPRYQVTQFGKPVTLSCSQTLNHNVMYWYQQKSSQAPKLLFHYYDKDFNNEADTPDNFQSRRPNTSFCFLDIRSPGLGDTAMYLCATSPGTSSFHEQYFGPGTRLTVT.